The rows below give T cell receptor beta chains drawn from one sample of a study of PD-L1 blockade in urothelial cancer. Sequencing was performed with immunoSEQ multiplex PCR; in TCRdb, only in-frame clones are kept and a portion is missing. The sample lists tens of thousands of clones; around 91% were seen once. The sample in question was PBMCs, obtained around atezolizumab (anti-PD-L1) treatment. The receptors stem from a woman aged 55-70 years with urothelial cancer. The CDR3 runs from the conserved cysteine through the conserved F or W. A D gene is named only where the DNA matches it firmly. Rows may omit the clone size; those that give it use once, few, many or a size class.

J gene | D gene | clone size | V gene | CDR3 protein | CDR3 DNA
TRBJ2-7 | - | - | TRBV27 | CASRPAPGLSYEQYF | TGTGCCAGCAGACCCGCTCCGGGACTCTCCTACGAGCAGTACTTC
TRBJ1-5 | TRBD1 | - | TRBV6-1 | CASSRGQGPNQPQHF | TGTGCCAGCAGTCGTGGACAGGGGCCCAATCAGCCCCAGCATTTT
TRBJ2-7 | TRBD1 | - | TRBV15 | CATSIGRTGRSYEQYF | TGTGCCACCAGCATAGGTAGGACAGGGCGCTCCTACGAGCAGTACTTC
TRBJ1-2 | TRBD1 | - | TRBV6-5 | CASSPIRDRTYGYTF | TGTGCCAGCAGCCCTATCCGGGACAGAACCTATGGCTACACCTTC
TRBJ1-2 | - | - | TRBV27 | CASSPQGHGYTF | TGTGCCAGCAGTCCCCAGGGCCATGGCTACACCTTC
TRBJ1-6 | TRBD1 | - | TRBV27 | CASSPGWGQGNSPLHF | TGTGCCAGCAGTCCTGGTTGGGGACAGGGTAATTCACCCCTCCACTTT
TRBJ1-2 | - | - | TRBV4-3 | CASSQLLGQGNGYTF | TGCGCCAGCAGCCAATTGTTAGGGCAGGGGAATGGCTACACCTTC
TRBJ2-5 | TRBD1 | - | TRBV4-2 | CASSQDRGVGQGAKETQYF | TGTGCCAGCAGCCAAGATCGCGGCGTGGGACAGGGGGCGAAAGAGACCCAGTACTTC
TRBJ1-5 | - | - | TRBV5-8 | CASSFLGGNQPQHF | TGTGCCAGCAGCTTTTTAGGGGGCAATCAGCCCCAGCATTTT
TRBJ2-1 | TRBD2 | - | TRBV6-5 | CASSRLAGGRNEQFF | TGTGCCAGCAGTAGACTAGCGGGGGGCAGGAATGAGCAGTTCTTC
TRBJ2-5 | TRBD2 | - | TRBV5-1 | CASSQPGGQETQYF | TGCGCCAGCAGCCAACCGGGGGGCCAAGAGACCCAGTACTTC
TRBJ2-5 | TRBD1 | once | TRBV5-4 | CASSLRQGPEETQYF | TGTGCCAGCAGCTTGCGACAGGGGCCCGAAGAGACCCAGTACTTC
TRBJ1-3 | - | - | TRBV6-5 | CASSPTGKSGNTIYF | TGTGCCAGCAGTCCCACAGGGAAAAGTGGAAACACCATATATTTT
TRBJ1-1 | TRBD1 | - | TRBV6-5 | CASSRDETGSTFF | TGTGCCAGCAGCCGCGACGAGACAGGGTCGACTTTCTTT